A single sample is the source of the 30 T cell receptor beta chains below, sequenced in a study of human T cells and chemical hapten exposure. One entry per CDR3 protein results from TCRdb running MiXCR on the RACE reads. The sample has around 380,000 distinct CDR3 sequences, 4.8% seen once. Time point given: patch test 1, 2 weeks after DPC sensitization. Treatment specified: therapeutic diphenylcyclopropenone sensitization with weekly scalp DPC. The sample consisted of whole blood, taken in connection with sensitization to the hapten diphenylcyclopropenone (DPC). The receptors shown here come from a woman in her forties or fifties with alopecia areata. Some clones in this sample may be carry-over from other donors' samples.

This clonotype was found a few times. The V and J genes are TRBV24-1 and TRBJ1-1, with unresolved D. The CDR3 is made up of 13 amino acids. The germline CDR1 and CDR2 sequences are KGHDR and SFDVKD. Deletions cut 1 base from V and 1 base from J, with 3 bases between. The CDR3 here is CATSDLWNTEAFF. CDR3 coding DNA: TGTGCCACCAGTGATTTATGGAACACTGAAGCTTTCTTT.

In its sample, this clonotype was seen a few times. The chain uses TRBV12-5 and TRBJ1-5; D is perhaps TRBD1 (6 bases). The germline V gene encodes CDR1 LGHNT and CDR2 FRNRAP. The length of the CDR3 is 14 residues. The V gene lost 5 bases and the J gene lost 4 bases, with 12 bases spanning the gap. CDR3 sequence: CASGRGQGNQPQHF. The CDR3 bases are TGTGCTAGTGGTCGGGGCCAGGGGAATCAGCCCCAGCATTTT.

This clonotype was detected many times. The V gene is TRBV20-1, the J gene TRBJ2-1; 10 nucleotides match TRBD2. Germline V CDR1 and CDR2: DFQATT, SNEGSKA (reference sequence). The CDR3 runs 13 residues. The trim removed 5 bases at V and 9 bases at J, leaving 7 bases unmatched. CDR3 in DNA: TGCAGTGCTCCTCTAGCGGGAGTTCTTGAGCAGTTCTTC. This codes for CSAPLAGVLEQFF.

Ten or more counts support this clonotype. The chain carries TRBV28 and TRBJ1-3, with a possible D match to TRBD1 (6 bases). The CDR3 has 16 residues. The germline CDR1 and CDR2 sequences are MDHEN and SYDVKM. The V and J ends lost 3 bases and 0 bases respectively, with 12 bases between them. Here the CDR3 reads CASSFGGASSGNTIYF. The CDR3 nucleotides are TGTGCCAGCAGTTTTGGGGGGGCATCCTCTGGAAACACCATATATTTT.

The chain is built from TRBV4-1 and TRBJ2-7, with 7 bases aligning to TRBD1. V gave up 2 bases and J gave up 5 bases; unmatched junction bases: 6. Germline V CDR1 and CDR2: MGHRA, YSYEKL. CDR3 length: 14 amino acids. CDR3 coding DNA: TGCGCCAGCAGCCAACGCGAGGGGGCGAACGAGCAGTACTTC. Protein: CASSQREGANEQYF.

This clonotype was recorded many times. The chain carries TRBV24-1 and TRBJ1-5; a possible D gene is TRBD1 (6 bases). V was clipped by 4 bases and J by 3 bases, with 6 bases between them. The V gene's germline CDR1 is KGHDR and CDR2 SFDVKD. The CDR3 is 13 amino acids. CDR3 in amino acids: CATSEGHNQPQHF. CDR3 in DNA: TGTGCCACCAGTGAGGGACACAATCAGCCCCAGCATTTT.

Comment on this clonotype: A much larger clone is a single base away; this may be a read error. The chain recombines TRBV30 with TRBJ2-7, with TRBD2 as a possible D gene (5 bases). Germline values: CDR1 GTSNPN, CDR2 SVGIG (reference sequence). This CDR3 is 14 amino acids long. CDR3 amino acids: CAWRRGSSSYEQHF. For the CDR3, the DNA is TGTGCCTGGAGACGAGGGAGTAGCTCCTACGAGCAGCACTTC.

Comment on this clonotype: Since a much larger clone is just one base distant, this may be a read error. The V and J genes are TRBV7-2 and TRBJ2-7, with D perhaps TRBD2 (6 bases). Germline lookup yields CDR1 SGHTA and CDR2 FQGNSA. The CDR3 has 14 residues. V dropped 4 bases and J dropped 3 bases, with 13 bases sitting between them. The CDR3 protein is CASSSWRGSYEQYF. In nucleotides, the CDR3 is TGTGCCAGCAGCTCCTGGCGGGGAAGCTACGAGCAGTACTTC.

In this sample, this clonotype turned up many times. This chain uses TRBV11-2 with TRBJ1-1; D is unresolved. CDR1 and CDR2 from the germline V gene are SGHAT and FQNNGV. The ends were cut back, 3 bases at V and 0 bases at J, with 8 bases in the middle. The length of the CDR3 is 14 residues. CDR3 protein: CASSFSQLNTEAFF. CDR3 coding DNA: TGTGCCAGCAGCTTTTCACAGTTGAACACTGAAGCTTTCTTT.

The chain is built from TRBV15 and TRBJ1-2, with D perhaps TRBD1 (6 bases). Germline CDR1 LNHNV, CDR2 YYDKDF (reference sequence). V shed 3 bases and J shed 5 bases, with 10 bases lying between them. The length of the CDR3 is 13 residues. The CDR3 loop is CATSRDSGYGYTF. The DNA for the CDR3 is TGTGCCACCAGCAGGGACAGTGGATATGGCTACACCTTC.

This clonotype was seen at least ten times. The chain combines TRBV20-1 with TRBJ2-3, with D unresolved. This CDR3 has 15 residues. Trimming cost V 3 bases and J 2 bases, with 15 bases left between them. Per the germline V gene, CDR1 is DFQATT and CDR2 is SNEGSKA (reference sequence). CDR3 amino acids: CSASQALLITDTQYF. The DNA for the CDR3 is TGCAGTGCTAGTCAAGCGCTTCTCATCACAGATACGCAGTATTTT.

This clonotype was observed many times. The chain's CDR3 is CSAVDTEAFF. CDR3 sequence (DNA): TGCAGCGCGGTTGACACTGAAGCTTTCTTT. The chain recombines TRBV29-1 with TRBJ1-1; D uncertain. The CDR3 runs 10 residues. Per the germline V gene, CDR1 is SQVTM and CDR2 is ANQGSEA. V was shortened by 7 bases and J by 3 bases, with 6 bases between the two germline ends.

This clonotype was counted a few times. The CDR3 nucleotides read TGTGCCAGCTCTCCGGCGGGGAGGGACCCTGTCTACGAGCAGTACTTC. This codes for CASSPAGRDPVYEQYF. V usage is TRBV18 and J usage is TRBJ2-7; 7 bases align to TRBD2. V trimming: 6 bases; J trimming: 3 bases; junction bases outside the gene matches: 14. CDR1 KGHSH and CDR2 LQKENI come from the germline V gene. There are 16 residues in the CDR3. The full variable domain, with the rest looked up from reference TRBV18 and TRBJ2-7, is NAGVMQNPRHLVRRRGQEARLRCSPMKGHSHVYWYRQLPEEGLKFMVYLQKENIIDESGMPKERFSAEFPKEGPSILRIQQVVRGDSAAYFCASSPAGRDPVYEQYFGPGTRLTVT.

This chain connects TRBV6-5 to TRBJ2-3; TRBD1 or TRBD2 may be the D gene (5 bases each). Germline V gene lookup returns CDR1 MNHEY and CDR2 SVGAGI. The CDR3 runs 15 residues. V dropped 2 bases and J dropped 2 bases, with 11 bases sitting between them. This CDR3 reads CASSYGHGTTDTQYF. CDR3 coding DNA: TGTGCCAGCAGTTACGGGCATGGGACCACAGATACGCAGTATTTT.

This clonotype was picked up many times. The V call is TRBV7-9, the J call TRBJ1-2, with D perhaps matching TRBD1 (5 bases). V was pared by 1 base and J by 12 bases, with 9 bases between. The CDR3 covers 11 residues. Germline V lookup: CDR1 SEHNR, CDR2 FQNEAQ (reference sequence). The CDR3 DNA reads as TGTGCCAGCAGCTTAGGACAGAGCCACACCTTC. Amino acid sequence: CASSLGQSHTF. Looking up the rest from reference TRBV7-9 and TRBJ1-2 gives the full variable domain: DTGVSQNPRHKITKRGQNVTFRCDPISEHNRLYWYRQTLGQGPEFLTYFQNEAQLEKSRLLSDRFSAERPKGSFSTLEIQRTEQGDSAMYLCASSLGQSHTFGSGTRLTVV.

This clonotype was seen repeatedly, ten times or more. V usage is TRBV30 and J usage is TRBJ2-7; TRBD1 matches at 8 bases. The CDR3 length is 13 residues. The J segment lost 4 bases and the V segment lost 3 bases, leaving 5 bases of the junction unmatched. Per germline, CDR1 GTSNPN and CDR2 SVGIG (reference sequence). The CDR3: CAWRGQGAYEQYF. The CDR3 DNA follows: TGTGCCTGGAGAGGGCAGGGGGCGTACGAGCAGTACTTC.

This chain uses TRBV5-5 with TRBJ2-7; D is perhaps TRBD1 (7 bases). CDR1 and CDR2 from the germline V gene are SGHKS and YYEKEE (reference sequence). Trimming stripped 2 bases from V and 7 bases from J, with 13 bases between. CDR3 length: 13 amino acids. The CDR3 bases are TGTGCCAGCAGCTTCACAGGGGCGGGGGAGCAGTACTTC. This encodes CASSFTGAGEQYF.

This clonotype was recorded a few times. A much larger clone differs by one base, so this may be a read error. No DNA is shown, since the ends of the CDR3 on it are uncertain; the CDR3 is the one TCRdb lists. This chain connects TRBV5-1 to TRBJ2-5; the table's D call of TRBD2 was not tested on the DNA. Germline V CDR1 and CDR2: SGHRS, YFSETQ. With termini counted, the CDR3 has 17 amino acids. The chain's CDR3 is CASSFGNGGAREETQYF.

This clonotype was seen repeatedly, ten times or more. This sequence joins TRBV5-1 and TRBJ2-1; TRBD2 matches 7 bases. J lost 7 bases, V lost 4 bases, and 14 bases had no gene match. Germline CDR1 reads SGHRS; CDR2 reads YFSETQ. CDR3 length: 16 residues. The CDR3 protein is CASSPREGGLTNEQFF. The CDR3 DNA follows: TGCGCCAGCAGCCCCAGAGAGGGAGGGCTTACGAATGAGCAGTTCTTC.

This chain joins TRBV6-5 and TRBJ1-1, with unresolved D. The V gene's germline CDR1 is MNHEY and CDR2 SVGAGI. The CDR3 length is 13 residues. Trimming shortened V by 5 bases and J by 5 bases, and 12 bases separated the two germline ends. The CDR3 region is CASSPLGWTEAFF. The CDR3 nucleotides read TGTGCCAGCAGTCCCCTGGGGTGGACTGAAGCTTTCTTT.

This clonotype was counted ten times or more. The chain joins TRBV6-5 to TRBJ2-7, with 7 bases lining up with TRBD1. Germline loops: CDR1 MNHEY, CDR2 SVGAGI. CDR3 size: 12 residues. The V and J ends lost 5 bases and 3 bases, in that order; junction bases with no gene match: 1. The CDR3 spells CASSRQGYEQYF. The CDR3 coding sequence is TGTGCCAGCAGTCGACAGGGCTACGAGCAGTACTTC.

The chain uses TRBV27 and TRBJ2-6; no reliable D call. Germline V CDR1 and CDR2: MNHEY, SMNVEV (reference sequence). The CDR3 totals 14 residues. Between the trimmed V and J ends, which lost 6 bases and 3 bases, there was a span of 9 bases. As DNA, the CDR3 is TGTGCCAGCAGACTACATGATGGGGCCAACGTCCTGACTTTC. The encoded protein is CASRLHDGANVLTF.

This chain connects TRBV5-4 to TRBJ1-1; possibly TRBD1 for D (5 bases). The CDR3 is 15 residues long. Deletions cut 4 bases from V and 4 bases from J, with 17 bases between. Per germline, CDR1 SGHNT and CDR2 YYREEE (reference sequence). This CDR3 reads CASSGMRTSSTEAFF. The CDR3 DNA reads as TGTGCCAGCAGCGGGATGCGGACATCTAGCACTGAAGCTTTCTTT.

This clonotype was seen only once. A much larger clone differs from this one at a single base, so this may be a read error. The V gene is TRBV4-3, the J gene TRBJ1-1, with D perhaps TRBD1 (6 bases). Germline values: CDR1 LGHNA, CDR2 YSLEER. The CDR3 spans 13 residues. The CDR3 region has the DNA TGCGGCAGCAGCCAAGGACAGTACACTGAAGCTTTCTTT. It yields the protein CGSSQGQYTEAFF.

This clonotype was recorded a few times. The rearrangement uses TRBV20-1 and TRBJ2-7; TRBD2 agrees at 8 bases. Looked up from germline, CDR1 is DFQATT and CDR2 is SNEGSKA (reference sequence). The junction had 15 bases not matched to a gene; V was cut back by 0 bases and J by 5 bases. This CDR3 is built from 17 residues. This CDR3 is CSARDGSSGRAVHEQYF. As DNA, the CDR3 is TGCAGTGCTAGAGATGGTAGCTCCGGGAGGGCAGTCCACGAGCAGTACTTC.

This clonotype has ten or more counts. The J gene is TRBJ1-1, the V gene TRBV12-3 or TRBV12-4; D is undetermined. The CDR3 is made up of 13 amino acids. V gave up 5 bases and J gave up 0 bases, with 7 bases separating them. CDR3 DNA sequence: TGTGCCAGCAGTAACGCACTGAACACTGAAGCTTTCTTT. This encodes CASSNALNTEAFF.

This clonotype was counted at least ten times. In nucleotides, the CDR3 is TGTGCCAGCAGTTACTCGCCGGGACTTCCCCCGACCGGGGAGCTGTTTTTT. This sequence encodes CASSYSPGLPPTGELFF. The chain couples TRBV6-5 to TRBJ2-2, with D possibly matching TRBD2 (6 bases). The CDR3 runs 17 residues. CDR1 MNHEY and CDR2 SVGAGI come from the germline V gene. V lost 0 bases to trimming and J lost 5 bases, with 16 bases between them.

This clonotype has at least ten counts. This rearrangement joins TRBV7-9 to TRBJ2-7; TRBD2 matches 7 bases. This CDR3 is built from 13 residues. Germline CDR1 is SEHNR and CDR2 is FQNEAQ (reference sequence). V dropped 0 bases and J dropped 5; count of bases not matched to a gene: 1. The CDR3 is CASSLAGRNEQYF. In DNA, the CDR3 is TGTGCCAGCAGCTTAGCCGGGAGGAACGAGCAGTACTTC.

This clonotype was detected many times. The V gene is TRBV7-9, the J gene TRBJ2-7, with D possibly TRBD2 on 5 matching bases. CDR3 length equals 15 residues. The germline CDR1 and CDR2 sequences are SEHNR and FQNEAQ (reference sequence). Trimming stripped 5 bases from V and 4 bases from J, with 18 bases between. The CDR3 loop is CASSPLPGTAYEQYF. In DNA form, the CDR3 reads TGTGCCAGCAGCCCCCTTCCGGGAACTGCTTACGAGCAGTACTTC.

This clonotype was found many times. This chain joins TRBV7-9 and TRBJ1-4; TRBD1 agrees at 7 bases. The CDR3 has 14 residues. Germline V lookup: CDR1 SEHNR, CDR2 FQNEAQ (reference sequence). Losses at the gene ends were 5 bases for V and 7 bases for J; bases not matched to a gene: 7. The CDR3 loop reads CASSPTGITEKLFF. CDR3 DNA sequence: TGTGCCAGCAGCCCGACAGGGATTACTGAAAAACTGTTTTTT.